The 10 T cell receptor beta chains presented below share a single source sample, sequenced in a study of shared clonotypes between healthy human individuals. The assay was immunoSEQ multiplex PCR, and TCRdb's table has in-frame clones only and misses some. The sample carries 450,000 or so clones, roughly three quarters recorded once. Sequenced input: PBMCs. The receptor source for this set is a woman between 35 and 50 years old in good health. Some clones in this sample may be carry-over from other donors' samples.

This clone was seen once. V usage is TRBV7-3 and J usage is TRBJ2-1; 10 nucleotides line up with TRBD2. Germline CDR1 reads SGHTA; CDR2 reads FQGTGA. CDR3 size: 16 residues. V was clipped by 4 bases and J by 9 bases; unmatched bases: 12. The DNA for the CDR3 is TGTGCCAGCAGCTCCCTTGGGAGCGGGAGGGCCAGTGAGCAGTTCTTC. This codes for CASSSLGSGRASEQFF.

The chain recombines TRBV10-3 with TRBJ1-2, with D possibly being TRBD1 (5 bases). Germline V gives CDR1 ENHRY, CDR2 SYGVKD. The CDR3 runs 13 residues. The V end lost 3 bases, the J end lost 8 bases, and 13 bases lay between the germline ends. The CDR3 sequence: CAISDLGGDGYTF. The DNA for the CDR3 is TGTGCCATCAGTGATTTGGGGGGGGACGGCTACACCTTC.

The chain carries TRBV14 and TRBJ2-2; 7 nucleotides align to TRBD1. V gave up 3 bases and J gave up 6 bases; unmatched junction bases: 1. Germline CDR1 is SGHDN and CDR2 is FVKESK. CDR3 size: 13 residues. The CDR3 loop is CASSQTGPGELFF. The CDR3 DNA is TGTGCCAGCAGCCAGACAGGGCCCGGGGAGCTGTTTTTT.

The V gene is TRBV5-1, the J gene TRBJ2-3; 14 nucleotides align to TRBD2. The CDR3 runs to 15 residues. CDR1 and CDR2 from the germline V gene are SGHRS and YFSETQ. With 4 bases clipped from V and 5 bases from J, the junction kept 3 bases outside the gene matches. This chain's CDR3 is CASSGTSGSVDTQYF. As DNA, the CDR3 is TGCGCCAGCAGCGGGACTAGCGGGAGTGTAGATACGCAGTATTTT.

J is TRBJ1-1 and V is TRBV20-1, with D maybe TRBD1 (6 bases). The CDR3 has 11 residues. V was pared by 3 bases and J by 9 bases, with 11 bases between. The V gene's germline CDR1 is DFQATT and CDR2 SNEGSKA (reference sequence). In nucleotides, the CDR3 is TGCAGTGCTAGGCTAACAGGGAAAGCTTTCTTT. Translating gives CSARLTGKAFF.

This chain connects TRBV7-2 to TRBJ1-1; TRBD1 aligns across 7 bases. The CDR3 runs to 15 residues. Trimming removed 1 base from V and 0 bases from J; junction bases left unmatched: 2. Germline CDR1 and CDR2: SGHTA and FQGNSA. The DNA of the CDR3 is TGTGCCAGCAGCTTAGTGCAGGGGGTGAACACTGAAGCTTTCTTT. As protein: CASSLVQGVNTEAFF.

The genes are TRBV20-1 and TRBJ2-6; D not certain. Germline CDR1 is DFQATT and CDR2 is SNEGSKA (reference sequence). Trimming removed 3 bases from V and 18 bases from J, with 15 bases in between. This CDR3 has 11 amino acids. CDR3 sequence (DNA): TGCAGTGCTAGGAAAATTGACCTGCAGACTTTC. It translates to CSARKIDLQTF.

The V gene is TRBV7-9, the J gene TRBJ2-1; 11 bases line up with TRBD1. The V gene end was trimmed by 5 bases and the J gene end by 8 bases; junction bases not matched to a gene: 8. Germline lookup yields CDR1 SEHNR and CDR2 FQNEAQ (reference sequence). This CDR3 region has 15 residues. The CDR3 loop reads CASSRRMGQGDEQFF. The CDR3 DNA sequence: TGTGCCAGCAGCCGAAGGATGGGACAGGGGGATGAGCAGTTCTTC.

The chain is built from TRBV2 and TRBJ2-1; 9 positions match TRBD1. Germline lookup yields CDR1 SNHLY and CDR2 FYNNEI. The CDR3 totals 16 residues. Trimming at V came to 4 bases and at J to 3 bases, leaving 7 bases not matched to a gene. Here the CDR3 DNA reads TGTGCCAGCAGTGGAAGCGGGACAGGGCTCTACAATGAGCAGTTCTTC. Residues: CASSGSGTGLYNEQFF.

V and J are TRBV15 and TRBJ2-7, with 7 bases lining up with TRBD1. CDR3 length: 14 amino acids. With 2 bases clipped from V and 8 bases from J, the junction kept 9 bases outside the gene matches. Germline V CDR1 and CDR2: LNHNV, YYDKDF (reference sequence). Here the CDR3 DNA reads TGTGCCACCAGCAGAAGAACCCGACAGGGCCAGCAGTACTTC. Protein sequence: CATSRRTRQGQQYF.